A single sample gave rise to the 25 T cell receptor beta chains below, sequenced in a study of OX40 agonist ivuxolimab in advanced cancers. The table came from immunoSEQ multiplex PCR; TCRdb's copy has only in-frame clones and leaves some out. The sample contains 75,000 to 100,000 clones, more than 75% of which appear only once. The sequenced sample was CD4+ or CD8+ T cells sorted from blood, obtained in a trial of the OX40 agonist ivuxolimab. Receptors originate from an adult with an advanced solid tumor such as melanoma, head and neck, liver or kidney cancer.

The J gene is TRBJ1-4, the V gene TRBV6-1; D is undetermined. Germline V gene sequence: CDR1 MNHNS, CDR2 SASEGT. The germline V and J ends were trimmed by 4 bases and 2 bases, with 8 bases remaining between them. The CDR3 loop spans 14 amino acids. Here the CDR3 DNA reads TGTGCCAGCAGTGTATCCGGGACTAATGAAAAACTGTTTTTT. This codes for CASSVSGTNEKLFF.

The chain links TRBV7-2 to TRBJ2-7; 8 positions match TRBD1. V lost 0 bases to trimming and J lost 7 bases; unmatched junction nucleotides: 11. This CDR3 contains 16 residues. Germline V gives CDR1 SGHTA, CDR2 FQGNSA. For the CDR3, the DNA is TGTGCCAGCAGCTTAGCGCCGGGGCAGGGGGCGAGGGAGCAGTACTTC. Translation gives CASSLAPGQGAREQYF.

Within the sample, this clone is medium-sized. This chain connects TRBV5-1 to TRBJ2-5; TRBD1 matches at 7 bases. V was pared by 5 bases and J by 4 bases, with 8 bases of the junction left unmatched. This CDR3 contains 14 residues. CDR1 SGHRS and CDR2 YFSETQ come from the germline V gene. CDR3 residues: CASSRGQESETQYF. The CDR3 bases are TGCGCCAGCAGTCGTGGACAGGAGTCAGAGACCCAGTACTTC.

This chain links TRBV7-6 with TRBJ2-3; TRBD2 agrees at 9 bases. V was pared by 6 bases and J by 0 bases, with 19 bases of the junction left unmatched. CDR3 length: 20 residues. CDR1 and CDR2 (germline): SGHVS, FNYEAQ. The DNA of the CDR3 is TGTGCCAGCAGACCGATAGGAAGGGCGGGGGGGCAGTCTAGCACAGATACGCAGTATTTT. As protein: CASRPIGRAGGQSSTDTQYF. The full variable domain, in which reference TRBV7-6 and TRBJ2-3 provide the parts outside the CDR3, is GAGVSQSPRYKVTKRGQDVALRCDPISGHVSLYWYRQALGQGPEFLTYFNYEAQQDKSGLPNDRFSAERPEGSISTLTIQRTEQRDSAMYRCASRPIGRAGGQSSTDTQYFGPGTRLTVL.

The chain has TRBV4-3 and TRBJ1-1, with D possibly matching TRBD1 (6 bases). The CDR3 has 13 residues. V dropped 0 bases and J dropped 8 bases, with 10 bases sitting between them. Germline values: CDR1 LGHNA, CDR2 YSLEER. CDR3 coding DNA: TGCGCCAGCAGCCAAGATTGGGGGGGCGAAGCTTTCTTT. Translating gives CASSQDWGGEAFF.

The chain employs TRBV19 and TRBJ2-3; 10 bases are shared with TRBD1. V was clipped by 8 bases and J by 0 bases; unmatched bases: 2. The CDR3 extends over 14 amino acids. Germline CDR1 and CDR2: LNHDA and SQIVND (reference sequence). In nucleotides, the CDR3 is TGTGCCAGTGGGGGACAGGGGAGCACAGATACGCAGTATTTT. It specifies CASGGQGSTDTQYF.

DNA for the CDR3: TGTGCCAGCAGCGCCGGGCGGGATCAGCCCCAGCATTTT. This encodes CASSAGRDQPQHF. The J gene is TRBJ1-5, the V gene TRBV9, with D unclear. V was shortened by 3 bases and J by 5 bases, with 9 bases between the two germline ends. Looked up from germline, CDR1 is SGDLS and CDR2 is YYNGEE. The CDR3 consists of 13 residues.

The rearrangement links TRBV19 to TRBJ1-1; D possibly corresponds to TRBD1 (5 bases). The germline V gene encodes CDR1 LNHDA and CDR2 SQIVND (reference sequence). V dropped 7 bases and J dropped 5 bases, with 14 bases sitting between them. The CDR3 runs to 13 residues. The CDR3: CASKGYGETEAFF. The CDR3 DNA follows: TGTGCCAGTAAGGGGTACGGGGAGACTGAAGCTTTCTTT.

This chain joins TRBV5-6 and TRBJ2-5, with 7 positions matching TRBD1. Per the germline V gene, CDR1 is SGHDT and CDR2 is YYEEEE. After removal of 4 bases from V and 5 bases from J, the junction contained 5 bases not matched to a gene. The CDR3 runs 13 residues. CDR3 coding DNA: TGTGCCAGCAGCCCTGACAGGGCGGAGACCCAGTACTTC. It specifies CASSPDRAETQYF.

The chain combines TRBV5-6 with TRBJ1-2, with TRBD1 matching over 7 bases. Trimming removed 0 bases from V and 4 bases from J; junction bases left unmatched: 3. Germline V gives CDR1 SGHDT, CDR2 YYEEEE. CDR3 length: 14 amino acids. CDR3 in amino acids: CASSLGDRAYGYTF. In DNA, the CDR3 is TGTGCCAGCAGCTTGGGGGACAGAGCCTATGGCTACACCTTC.

The CDR3 DNA is TGTGCCAGCTCCCCCGGGACAGCCTCCTACGAGCAGTACTTC. Protein sequence: CASSPGTASYEQYF. The chain joins TRBV18 to TRBJ2-7, with 7 bases aligning to TRBD1. Germline-derived CDR1 and CDR2 are KGHSH and LQKENI. Germline trimming cut 6 bases from V and 0 bases from J; bases unmatched to any gene: 5. The CDR3 extends over 14 amino acids. Filled out from reference TRBV18 and TRBJ2-7, the complete variable domain reads NAGVMQNPRHLVRRRGQEARLRCSPMKGHSHVYWYRQLPEEGLKFMVYLQKENIIDESGMPKERFSAEFPKEGPSILRIQQVVRGDSAAYFCASSPGTASYEQYFGPGTRLTVT.

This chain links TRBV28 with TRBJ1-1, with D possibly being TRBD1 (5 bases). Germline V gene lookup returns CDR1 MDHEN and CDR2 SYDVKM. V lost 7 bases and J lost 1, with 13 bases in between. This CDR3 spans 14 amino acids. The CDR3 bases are TGTGCCAGCACCGGCCCTACAGGGAACACTGAAGCTTTCTTT. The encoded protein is CASTGPTGNTEAFF.

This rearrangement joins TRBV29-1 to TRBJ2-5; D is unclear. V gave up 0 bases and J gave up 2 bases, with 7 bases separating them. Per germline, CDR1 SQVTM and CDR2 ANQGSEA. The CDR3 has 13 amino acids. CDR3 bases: TGCAGCGTTGAAGAAGGGCATCAAGAGACCCAGTACTTC. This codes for CSVEEGHQETQYF.

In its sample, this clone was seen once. CDR3 loop: CASSKLPNTEAFF. CDR3 nucleotides: TGCGCCAGCAGTAAACTGCCGAACACTGAAGCTTTCTTT. The V and J genes are TRBV4-1 and TRBJ1-1; D not resolved. The V and J ends lost 6 bases and 1 base respectively, with 9 bases between them. Germline V gives CDR1 MGHRA, CDR2 YSYEKL. This CDR3 is 13 amino acids long.

The CDR3 DNA reads TGTGCCAGCAGCTTAACTGGGGGGGCCCCCACCGGGGAGCTGTTTTTT. Translated, it gives CASSLTGGAPTGELFF. The gene calls are TRBV7-3 and TRBJ2-2, with D possibly TRBD2 on 7 matching bases. V was clipped by 0 bases and J by 4 bases, with 12 bases between them. The length of the CDR3 is 16 residues. Germline lookup yields CDR1 SGHTA and CDR2 FQGTGA.

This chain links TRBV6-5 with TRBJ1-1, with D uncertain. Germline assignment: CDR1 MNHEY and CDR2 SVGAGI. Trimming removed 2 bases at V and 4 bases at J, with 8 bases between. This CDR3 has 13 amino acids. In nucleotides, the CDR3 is TGTGCCAGCAGTTACATCTGGGGCACTGAAGCTTTCTTT. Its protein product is CASSYIWGTEAFF.

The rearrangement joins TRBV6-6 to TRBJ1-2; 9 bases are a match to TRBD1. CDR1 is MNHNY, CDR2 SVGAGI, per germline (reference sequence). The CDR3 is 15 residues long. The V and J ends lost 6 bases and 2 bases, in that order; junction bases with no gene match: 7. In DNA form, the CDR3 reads TGTGCCAGCAGCGCCGGAACAGGGGGCAACTATGGCTACACCTTC. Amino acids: CASSAGTGGNYGYTF.

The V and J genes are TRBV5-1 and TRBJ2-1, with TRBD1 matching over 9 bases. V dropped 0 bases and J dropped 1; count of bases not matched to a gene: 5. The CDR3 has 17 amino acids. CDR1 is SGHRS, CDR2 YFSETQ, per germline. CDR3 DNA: TGCGCCAGCAGCTTGGCTTTTGACAGGGGGTCCTACAATGAGCAGTTCTTC. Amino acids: CASSLAFDRGSYNEQFF.

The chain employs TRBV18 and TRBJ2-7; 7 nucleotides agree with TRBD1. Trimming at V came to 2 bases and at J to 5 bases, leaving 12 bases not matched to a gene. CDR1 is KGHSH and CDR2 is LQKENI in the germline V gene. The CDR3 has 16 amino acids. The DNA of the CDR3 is TGTGCCAGCTCACCATTTCGTGGACAGGAGAGGCACGAGCAGTACTTC. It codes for CASSPFRGQERHEQYF.

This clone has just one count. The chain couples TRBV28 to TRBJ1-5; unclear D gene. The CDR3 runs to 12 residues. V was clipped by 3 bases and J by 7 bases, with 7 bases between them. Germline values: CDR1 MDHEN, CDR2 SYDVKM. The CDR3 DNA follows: TGTGCCAGCAGTTTTATAGTCCAGCCCCAGCATTTT. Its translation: CASSFIVQPQHF.

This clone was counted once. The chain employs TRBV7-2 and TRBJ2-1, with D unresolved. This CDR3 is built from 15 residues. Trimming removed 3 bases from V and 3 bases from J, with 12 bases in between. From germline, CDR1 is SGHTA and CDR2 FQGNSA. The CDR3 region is CASSFSYNSYNEQFF. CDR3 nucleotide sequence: TGTGCCAGCAGCTTTTCGTACAATAGCTACAATGAGCAGTTCTTC.

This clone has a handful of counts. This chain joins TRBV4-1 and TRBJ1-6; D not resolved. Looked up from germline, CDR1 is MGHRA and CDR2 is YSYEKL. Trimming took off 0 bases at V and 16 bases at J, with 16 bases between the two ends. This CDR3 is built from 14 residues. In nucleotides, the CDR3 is TGCGCCAGCAGCCAAGACGGGGTGGGAAACTATCTCCACTTT. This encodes CASSQDGVGNYLHF.

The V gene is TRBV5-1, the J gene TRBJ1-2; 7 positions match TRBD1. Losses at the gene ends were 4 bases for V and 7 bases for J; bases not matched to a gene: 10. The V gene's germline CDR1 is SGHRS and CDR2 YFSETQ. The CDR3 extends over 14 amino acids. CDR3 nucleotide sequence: TGCGCCAGCAGCCCAACAGACAGGGCCGGTGGCTACACCTTC. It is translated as CASSPTDRAGGYTF.

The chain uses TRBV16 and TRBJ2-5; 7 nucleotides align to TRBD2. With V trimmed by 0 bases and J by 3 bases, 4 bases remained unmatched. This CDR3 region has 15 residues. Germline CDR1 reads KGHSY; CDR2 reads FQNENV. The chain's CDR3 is CASSQSIGREETQYF. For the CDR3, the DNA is TGTGCCAGCAGCCAATCGATAGGGAGGGAAGAGACCCAGTACTTC.

Written as DNA, the CDR3 is TGCGCCAGCAGCCAAGATGTAGGTTCGGCGAGGACCGGGGAGCTGTTTTTT. Residues: CASSQDVGSARTGELFF. The chain uses TRBV4-1 and TRBJ2-2, with D unclear. The CDR3 is 17 amino acids. V was trimmed by 0 bases and J by 5 bases, leaving 16 bases between them. Germline loops: CDR1 MGHRA, CDR2 YSYEKL.